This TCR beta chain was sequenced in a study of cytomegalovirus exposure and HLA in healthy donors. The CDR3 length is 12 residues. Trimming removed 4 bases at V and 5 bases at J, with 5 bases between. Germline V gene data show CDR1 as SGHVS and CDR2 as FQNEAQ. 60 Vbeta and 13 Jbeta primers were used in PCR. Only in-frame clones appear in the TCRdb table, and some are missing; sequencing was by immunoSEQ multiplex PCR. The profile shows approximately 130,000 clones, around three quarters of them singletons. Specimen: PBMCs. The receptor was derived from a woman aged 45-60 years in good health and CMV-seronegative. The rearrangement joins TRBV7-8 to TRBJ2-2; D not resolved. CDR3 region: CASSSRTGELFF. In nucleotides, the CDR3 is TGTGCCAGCAGCTCACGGACCGGGGAGCTGTTTTTT.